This T cell receptor beta chain comes out of a study of T cells in Graves' hyperthyroidism and ophthalmopathy. Of note for this clonotype: What it binds is unknown.

TCR beta CDR3 regions were amplified from RNA transcripts. A set of HTBI primers served as the primers for a first-round RT-PCR of the TCR CDR3. TCRdb passed the multiplex PCR reads through MiXCR, listing each CDR3 protein once. The sample holds fewer than 450,000 distinct CDR3 sequences, about 15% seen once. Study-level points and caveats: Ophthalmopathy was distinguished from stable hyperthyroidism by 13 V-J signatures.

From germline, CDR1 is KGHDR and CDR2 SFDVKD. V was cut by 4 bases and J by 3 bases, with 11 bases left in between. CDR3 size: 15 residues. With duration under 3 months, ophthalmopathy was active: Clinical Activity Score at least 3, NOSPECS at least 4. Diagnosis rested on symptoms, serum thyroxine and TRAb, thyroid ultrasound, and orbital computed tomography. The rearrangement links TRBV24-1 to TRBJ2-2; D may be TRBD1 or TRBD2 (5 bases each). The receptor's source is a woman aged 60-75 years with Graves' ophthalmopathy. Sequenced: blood. The CDR3 DNA follows: TGTGCCACCAGTGACCCGGGGCGCGACACCGGGGAGCTGTTTTTT. Translated: CATSDPGRDTGELFF.